These 5 T cell receptor beta chains were sequenced from one sample in a study of spatial heterogeneity in lung cancer. Their cognate antigens are unknown. Whole-study results and caveats: Mutation counts in tumors were tracked by counts of expanded intratumoral alpha and beta TCRs.

Sample time point: sample taken at primary tumor resection. MiXCR was run by TCRdb on the 5' RACE reads, yielding one entry per CDR3 protein. The sample records about 7,000 distinct CDR3 sequences, around 12% being singletons. The sample in question was lung tumor tissue, obtained at surgery. These receptors all come from a male donor with early-stage non-small cell lung cancer.

This clonotype was seen at least ten times. The library was designed around alpha chains, so this beta chain is a stray read whose abundance carries little weight. This chain connects TRBV20-1 to TRBJ2-7; D might be TRBD2 (5 bases). V was pared by 0 bases and J by 7 bases, with 19 bases between. Germline loops: CDR1 DFQATT, CDR2 SNEGSKA (reference sequence). This CDR3 is built from 15 residues. CDR3 coding DNA: TGCAGTGCTAGAGATTCCTCGGGGTTCGTCGGAGAGCAGTACTTC. Its protein is CSARDSSGFVGEQYF.

In its sample, this clonotype is medium-sized (0.01 to 0.1%). This beta chain turned up in a library designed for alpha chains; as an off-target read, its abundance says little. The V and J genes are TRBV6-1 and TRBJ2-7; a possible D gene is TRBD1 (6 bases). The CDR3 has 14 amino acids. Germline CDR1 reads MNHNS; CDR2 reads SASEGT. Trimming removed 4 bases at V and 3 bases at J, with 13 bases between. In DNA form, the CDR3 reads TGTGCCAGCAGTGTTGTCAGGGGATACTACGAGCAGTACTTC. Translating gives CASSVVRGYYEQYF.

This clonotype is deemed medium-sized. This beta chain represents an off-target read in a library built for alpha chains; its size is of limited meaning. This chain joins TRBV19 and TRBJ2-1; D gene ambiguous. The V gene lost 6 bases and the J gene lost 9 bases, with 9 bases spanning the gap. The CDR3 runs 11 residues. Germline lookup yields CDR1 LNHDA and CDR2 SQIVND (reference sequence). The CDR3 bases are TGTGCCAGTAGGATGGGCCCTGAGCAGTTCTTC. It translates to CASRMGPEQFF.

Notes on this clonotype: Since it is a stray read in a library aimed at alpha chains, this beta chain has a size that is not meaningful. This rearrangement joins TRBV3-1 to TRBJ2-3; 11 bases fit TRBD2. The CDR3 contains 16 residues. J was trimmed by 6 bases and V by 3 bases; bases with no gene match: 8. Germline CDR1 and CDR2: LGHDT and YNNKEL (reference sequence). CDR3 amino acids: CASSHLAGGPGDTQYF. CDR3 bases: TGTGCCAGCAGCCACTTAGCGGGGGGGCCTGGCGATACGCAGTATTTT.

Sample share makes this clonotype large. This beta chain appears as a stray read in a library generated for alpha chains; its size is not informative. CDR3 in DNA: TGTGCCAGCAGCCGTCTCCACAGAAAGACTTCCGACCGTAGCAATCAGCCCCAGCATTTT. It codes for CASSRLHRKTSDRSNQPQHF. The rearrangement joins TRBV28 to TRBJ1-5; D unclear. Germline CDR1 reads MDHEN; CDR2 reads SYDVKM. The CDR3 is 20 amino acids. Trimming took off 6 bases at V and 0 bases at J, with 27 bases between the two ends.